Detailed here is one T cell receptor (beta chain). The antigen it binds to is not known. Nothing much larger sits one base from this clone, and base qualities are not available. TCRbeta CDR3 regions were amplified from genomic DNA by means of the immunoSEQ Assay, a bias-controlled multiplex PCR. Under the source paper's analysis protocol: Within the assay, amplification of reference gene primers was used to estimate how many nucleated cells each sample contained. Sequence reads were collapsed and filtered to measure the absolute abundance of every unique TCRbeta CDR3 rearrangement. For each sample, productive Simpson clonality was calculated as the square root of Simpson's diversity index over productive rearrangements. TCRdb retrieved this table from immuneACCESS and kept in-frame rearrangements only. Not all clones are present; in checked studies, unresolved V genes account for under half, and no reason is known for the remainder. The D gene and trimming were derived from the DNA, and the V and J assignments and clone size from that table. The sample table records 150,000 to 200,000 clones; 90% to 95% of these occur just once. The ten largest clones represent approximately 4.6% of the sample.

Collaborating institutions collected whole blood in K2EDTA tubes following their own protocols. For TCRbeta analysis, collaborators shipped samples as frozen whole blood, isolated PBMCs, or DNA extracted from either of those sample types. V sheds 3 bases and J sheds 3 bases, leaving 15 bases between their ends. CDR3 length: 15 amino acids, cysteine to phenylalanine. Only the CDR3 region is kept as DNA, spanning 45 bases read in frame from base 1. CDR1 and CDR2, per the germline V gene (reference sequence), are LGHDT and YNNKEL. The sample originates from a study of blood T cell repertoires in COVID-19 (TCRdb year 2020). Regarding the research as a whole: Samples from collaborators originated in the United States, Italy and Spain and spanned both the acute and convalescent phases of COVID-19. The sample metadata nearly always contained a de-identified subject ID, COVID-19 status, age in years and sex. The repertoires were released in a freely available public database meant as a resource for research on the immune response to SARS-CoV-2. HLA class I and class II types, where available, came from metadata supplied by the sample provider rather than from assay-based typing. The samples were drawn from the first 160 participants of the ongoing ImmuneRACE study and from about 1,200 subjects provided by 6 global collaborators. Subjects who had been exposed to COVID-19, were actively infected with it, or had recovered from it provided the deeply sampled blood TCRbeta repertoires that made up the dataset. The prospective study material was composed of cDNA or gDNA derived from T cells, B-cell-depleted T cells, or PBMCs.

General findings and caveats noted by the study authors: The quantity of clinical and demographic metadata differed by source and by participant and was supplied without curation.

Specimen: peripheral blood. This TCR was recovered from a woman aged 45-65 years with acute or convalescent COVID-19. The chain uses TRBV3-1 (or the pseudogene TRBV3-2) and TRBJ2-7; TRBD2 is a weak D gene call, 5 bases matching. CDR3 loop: CASSQSSPLGYEQYF. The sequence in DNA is TGTGCCAGCAGCCAGTCTAGCCCTCTCGGCTACGAGCAGTACTTC.